The next 18 T cell receptor beta chains were all read from a single sample in a study of response to subunit inactivated influenza vaccine. From the RT-PCR reads, TCRdb called clonotypes with MiXCR, one entry per CDR3 protein. Of 860,000 or so distinct CDR3 sequences in the sample, 20% to 25% were seen once. The specimen was PBMCs from blood, collected 5 days after vaccination. The receptors here all came from a middle-aged man who received an inactivated influenza vaccine.

This clonotype was picked up a small number of times. This chain connects TRBV6-1 to TRBJ1-2, with 8 bases that match TRBD1. CDR1 MNHNS and CDR2 SASEGT come from the germline V gene. The V gene end was trimmed by 7 bases and the J gene end by 1 base; junction bases not matched to a gene: 5. This CDR3 comprises 14 residues. CDR3 nucleotide sequence: TGTGCCAGCACCGGGGACAGGCGTAACTATGGCTACACCTTC. Encoded protein: CASTGDRRNYGYTF.

This chain links TRBV7-9 with TRBJ1-3; D is unresolved. Germline V gene data show CDR1 as SEHNR and CDR2 as FQNEAQ (reference sequence). CDR3 size: 15 residues. V shed 0 bases and J shed 3 bases, with 9 bases lying between them. CDR3 sequence reads: CASSLALRNGNTIYF. The CDR3 DNA sequence: TGTGCCAGCAGCTTAGCTCTCCGCAATGGAAACACCATATATTTT. The full variable domain, in which reference TRBV7-9 and TRBJ1-3 provide the parts outside the CDR3, is DTGVSQNPRHKITKRGQNVTFRCDPISEHNRLYWYRQTLGQGPEFLTYFQNEAQLEKSRLLSDRFSAERPKGSFSTLEIQRTEQGDSAMYLCASSLALRNGNTIYFGEGSWLTVV.

This clonotype was picked up a small number of times. The V and J genes are TRBV7-2 and TRBJ1-1, with D unresolved. The length of the CDR3 is 13 residues. The germline gives CDR1 SGHTA, CDR2 FQGNSA. V gave up 5 bases and J gave up 6 bases, with 13 bases separating them. CDR3 sequence reads: CASSLGRVAEAFF. In nucleotides, the CDR3 is TGTGCCAGCAGCCTGGGGAGGGTCGCTGAAGCTTTCTTT.

This clonotype was detected a few times. The CDR3 DNA reads TGTGCCAGCAGCTTCCCCAGATGGGATCGGGCAGATACGCAGTATTTT. The encoded protein is CASSFPRWDRADTQYF. The chain uses TRBV7-6 and TRBJ2-3; D not resolved. CDR3 length: 16 amino acids. Germline values: CDR1 SGHVS, CDR2 FNYEAQ. V shed 3 bases and J shed 4 bases, with 17 bases lying between them.

The chain uses TRBV5-6 and TRBJ2-1; the D call may be TRBD1 or TRBD2 (5 bases each). The CDR3 spans 16 residues. In germline, CDR1 is SGHDT, CDR2 YYEEEE. Trimming pared 1 base from V and 9 bases from J, leaving 20 bases between. CDR3 region: CASSLTGHGYKGEQFF. In DNA, the CDR3 is TGTGCCAGCAGCTTGACGGGGCACGGGTACAAAGGTGAGCAGTTCTTC.

The sample holds a few counts of this clonotype. The V call is TRBV3-1, the J call TRBJ2-3, with 10 bases lining up with TRBD2. The CDR3 runs 17 residues. The trim removed 0 bases at V and 2 bases at J, leaving 5 bases unmatched. Looked up from germline, CDR1 is LGHDT and CDR2 is YNNKEL (reference sequence). The CDR3 region has the DNA TGTGCCAGCAGCCAAGAGGGCCTAGCGGGGGACACAGATACGCAGTATTTT. It yields the protein CASSQEGLAGDTDTQYF.

This rearrangement joins TRBV9 to TRBJ1-4; 12 nucleotides agree with TRBD1. CDR1 and CDR2 (germline): SGDLS, YYNGEE. V was pared by 4 bases and J by 4 bases, with 5 bases of the junction left unmatched. The CDR3 is 16 amino acids. CDR3 nucleotide sequence: TGTGCCAGCAGCATGGGACAGGGGGCCCATAATGAAAAACTGTTTTTT. Protein sequence: CASSMGQGAHNEKLFF. The full variable domain, with the rest looked up from reference TRBV9 and TRBJ1-4, is DSGVTQTPKHLITATGQRVTLRCSPRSGDLSVYWYQQSLDQGLQFLIQYYNGEERAKGNILERFSAQQFPDLHSELNLSSLELGDSALYFCASSMGQGAHNEKLFFGSGTQLSVL.

The table lists this clonotype with a few counts. This sequence joins TRBV28 and TRBJ2-7, with 9 positions matching TRBD1. Losses at the gene ends were 8 bases for V and 1 base for J; bases not matched to a gene: 12. CDR3 size: 16 residues. CDR1 and CDR2 (germline): MDHEN, SYDVKM. For the CDR3, the DNA is TGTGCCAGCCGGGACTCGGTCGGGACAGGGTCCTACGAGCAGTACTTC. As protein: CASRDSVGTGSYEQYF. Full variable domain (outside the CDR3, taken from reference TRBV28 and TRBJ2-7): DVKVTQSSRYLVKRTGEKVFLECVQDMDHENMFWYRQDPGLGLRLIYFSYDVKMKEKGDIPEGYSVSREKKERFSLILESASTNQTSMYLCASRDSVGTGSYEQYFGPGTRLTVT.

The chain carries TRBV4-3 and TRBJ2-1; the match to TRBD2 covers 11 bases. Losses at the gene ends were 0 bases for V and 5 bases for J; bases not matched to a gene: 6. CDR3 length: 17 residues. Germline-derived CDR1 and CDR2 are LGHNA and YSLEER. The CDR3 coding sequence is TGCGCCAGCAGCCAAGATTTGACTAGCGGGGTCCACAATGAGCAGTTCTTC. It codes for CASSQDLTSGVHNEQFF.

In its sample, this clonotype was seen many times. The chain couples TRBV29-1 to TRBJ2-5; D is perhaps TRBD2 (6 bases). The V end lost 0 bases, the J end lost 7 bases, and 15 bases lay between the germline ends. Per germline, CDR1 SQVTM and CDR2 ANQGSEA. The CDR3 extends over 14 amino acids. CDR3 in amino acids: CSVEDRRGPGTQYF. CDR3 bases: TGCAGCGTTGAAGATCGGAGGGGACCTGGGACCCAGTACTTC.

Worth noting for this clonotype: The CDR3 carries no conserved terminal phenylalanine or tryptophan, so it likely arises from a read error. The chain combines TRBV4-3 with TRBJ2-5, with 7 positions matching TRBD1. Germline trimming cut 5 bases from V and 1 base from J; bases unmatched to any gene: 7. The CDR3 extends over 15 amino acids. CDR1 is LGHNA, CDR2 YSLEER, per germline. CDR3 protein: CASSRQGRGQETQYI. CDR3 nucleotides: TGCGCCAGCAGCAGACAGGGTCGGGGCCAAGAGACCCAGTACATC.

This clonotype was found a few times. The chain combines TRBV19 with TRBJ2-1, with 11 bases that match TRBD2. The CDR3 is made up of 18 amino acids. Trimming cost V 5 bases and J 4 bases; bases outside gene matches: 13. Germline V gives CDR1 LNHDA, CDR2 SQIVND (reference sequence). The CDR3 nucleotides read TGTGCCAGTAGTCCAATGGGCCGAATAGCGGGAGGGTACAATGAGCAGTTCTTC. It specifies CASSPMGRIAGGYNEQFF.

This clonotype occurred many times. The V gene is TRBV4-3, the J gene TRBJ2-2; the match to TRBD1 covers 10 bases. Germline CDR1 LGHNA, CDR2 YSLEER. This CDR3 has 17 amino acids. The junction had 5 bases not matched to a gene; V was cut back by 1 base and J by 3 bases. CDR3 sequence reads: CASSQGRGQGYTGELFF. The DNA for the CDR3 is TGCGCCAGCAGCCAAGGAAGGGGACAGGGGTACACCGGGGAGCTGTTTTTT.

The table lists this clonotype with a few counts. The J gene is TRBJ2-2, the V gene TRBV20-1; 8 nucleotides agree with TRBD1. This CDR3 is built from 15 residues. The V gene end was trimmed by 4 bases and the J gene end by 3 bases; junction bases not matched to a gene: 7. CDR1 is DFQATT and CDR2 is SNEGSKA in the germline V gene (reference sequence). CDR3 in amino acids: CSATRQGLDTGELFF. The CDR3 region has the DNA TGCAGTGCTACCCGACAGGGGTTGGACACCGGGGAGCTGTTTTTT.

This clonotype was observed a few times. The chain carries TRBV4-3 and TRBJ2-1, with 8 bases matching TRBD2. CDR1 is LGHNA, CDR2 YSLEER, per germline. This CDR3 region has 17 residues. V gave up 0 bases and J gave up 7 bases; unmatched junction bases: 11. CDR3 coding DNA: TGCGCCAGCAGCCAAGAAGTAGCCGGGACTAGATCTAATGAGCAGTTCTTC. It specifies CASSQEVAGTRSNEQFF.

This clonotype was seen more than once but under ten times. This chain uses TRBV30 with TRBJ1-4, with a possible D match to TRBD1 (5 bases). CDR3 size: 15 residues. The ends were cut back, 2 bases at V and 7 bases at J, with 17 bases in the middle. Germline V gene data show CDR1 as GTSNPN and CDR2 as SVGIG (reference sequence). CDR3 sequence (DNA): TGTGCCTGGAGTCCTACAAGGGGATACGGTGAAAAACTGTTTTTT. The encoded protein is CAWSPTRGYGEKLFF.

The genes are TRBV12-3 or TRBV12-4 and TRBJ1-1, with D possibly matching TRBD1 (6 bases). The CDR3 is 11 residues long. Deletions cut 6 bases from V and 11 bases from J, with 13 bases between. The chain's CDR3 is CASSRGGDAFF. The CDR3, as DNA: TGTGCCAGCAGCCGAGGGGGTGACGCTTTCTTT.

This clonotype has only a few counts. The chain employs TRBV28 and TRBJ2-7, with 10 bases identical to TRBD2. Germline V gene sequence: CDR1 MDHEN, CDR2 SYDVKM. J lost 2 bases, V lost 3 bases, and 10 bases had no gene match. The CDR3 spans 17 residues. The CDR3 is CASSLSLAGVRAYEQYF. The CDR3 nucleotides read TGTGCCAGCAGTTTGTCCCTAGCGGGAGTTAGGGCCTACGAGCAGTACTTC. The whole variable domain, remainder taken from reference TRBV28 and TRBJ2-7, is DVKVTQSSRYLVKRTGEKVFLECVQDMDHENMFWYRQDPGLGLRLIYFSYDVKMKEKGDIPEGYSVSREKKERFSLILESASTNQTSMYLCASSLSLAGVRAYEQYFGPGTRLTVT.